Each of the 10 T cell receptor beta chains below was sequenced from the same sample in a study of cytomegalovirus exposure and HLA in healthy donors. Primers included in the PCR were 60 Vbeta and 13 Jbeta primers. TCRdb's copy holds only in-frame clones and misses some; the assay was immunoSEQ multiplex PCR. The table includes about 170,000 clones, around 68% detected once. Material for sequencing was PBMCs. These TCRs come from a man aged 40-55 years in good health and CMV-seronegative.

V and J are TRBV18 and TRBJ2-1; D remains ambiguous. The CDR3 extends over 14 amino acids. The germline gives CDR1 KGHSH, CDR2 LQKENI. Trimming pared 3 bases from V and 4 bases from J, leaving 10 bases between. CDR3 nucleotides: TGTGCCAGCTCACCCCCCGCGGAGTACAATGAGCAGTTCTTC. Translation gives CASSPPAEYNEQFF.

The V gene is TRBV30, the J gene TRBJ2-1; D is unresolved. The CDR3 totals 11 residues. V lost 0 bases to trimming and J lost 9 bases, with 6 bases between them. Germline V gene lookup returns CDR1 GTSNPN and CDR2 SVGIG (reference sequence). CDR3 in amino acids: CAWSVGGEQFF. In nucleotides, the CDR3 is TGTGCCTGGAGTGTCGGCGGTGAGCAGTTCTTC.

Comments on this clone: Its ends do not fully match the called genes, so a read error is possible. The V call is TRBV5-1, the J call TRBJ1-1, with a possible D match to TRBD1 (5 bases). Germline-derived CDR1 and CDR2 are SGHRS and YFSETQ. The CDR3 totals 15 residues. As DNA, the CDR3 is TGCGCCAGCAGCTTTCCAGTCACGGGGGGAACTGAAGTTTTCTTT. Encoded protein: CASSFPVTGGTEVFF.

The chain couples TRBV6-6 to TRBJ1-2; D is uncertain. Germline assignment: CDR1 MNHNY and CDR2 SVGAGI (reference sequence). Trimming cost V 6 bases and J 0 bases, with 11 bases left between them. CDR3 length: 14 amino acids. The chain's CDR3 is CASSHGPANYGYTF. CDR3 DNA sequence: TGTGCCAGCAGCCACGGTCCCGCTAACTATGGCTACACCTTC.

This clone was observed a few times. J is TRBJ2-3 and V is TRBV7-3; 8 positions agree with TRBD2. The CDR3 sequence is 15 residues long. The V and J ends lost 2 bases and 1 base, in that order; junction bases with no gene match: 2. The V gene's germline CDR1 is SGHTA and CDR2 FQGTGA. The CDR3 nucleotides are TGTGCCAGCAGCTTATTGACTAGCGGCACAGATACGCAGTATTTT. It is translated as CASSLLTSGTDTQYF.

The rearrangement joins TRBV4-1 to TRBJ2-5, with 8 positions matching TRBD1. Germline assignment: CDR1 MGHRA and CDR2 YSYEKL. The CDR3 contains 17 residues. With 4 bases clipped from V and 5 bases from J, the junction kept 15 bases outside the gene matches. The CDR3 here is CASSRDSGGAGYETQYF. CDR3 nucleotide sequence: TGCGCCAGCAGCCGCGATTCAGGGGGCGCCGGGTATGAGACCCAGTACTTC.

The rearrangement links TRBV6-6 to TRBJ2-5; 7 nucleotides align to TRBD1. The CDR3 covers 13 residues. Trimming cost V 6 bases and J 5 bases; bases outside gene matches: 6. Germline V gives CDR1 MNHNY, CDR2 SVGAGI (reference sequence). The CDR3 protein is CASRGDSVETQYF. CDR3 DNA: TGTGCCAGCAGAGGGGACAGTGTGGAGACCCAGTACTTC.

Details on this clone: At one end, the junction sequence differs from germline, possibly due to a read error. V is TRBV9 and J is TRBJ2-5; D remains ambiguous. Germline CDR1 SGDLS, CDR2 YYNGEE. The CDR3 runs 15 residues. The CDR3 DNA is TGTGCCAGCAGCGTAGGGGCAGGAAGCCAAAAGACCCAGTACTTC. Its protein is CASSVGAGSQKTQYF.

This chain joins TRBV5-4 and TRBJ2-1; D is undetermined. Trimming removed 1 base from V and 6 bases from J, with 5 bases in between. CDR3 length: 12 amino acids. Germline lookup yields CDR1 SGHNT and CDR2 YYREEE (reference sequence). The chain's CDR3 is CASSLPSNEQFF. CDR3 nucleotides: TGTGCCAGCAGCTTGCCCAGCAATGAGCAGTTCTTC.

V is TRBV5-1 and J is TRBJ1-3; TRBD1 is a possible D gene (5 bases). The CDR3 has 15 amino acids. Trimming stripped 4 bases from V and 0 bases from J, with 11 bases between. Per the germline V gene, CDR1 is SGHRS and CDR2 is YFSETQ. The CDR3 reads CASSGQGNSGNTIYF. The CDR3 DNA is TGCGCCAGCAGCGGCCAGGGAAACTCTGGAAACACCATATATTTT.